This entry is about one T cell receptor (beta chain). Its antigen is still unknown. A much larger clone differs by one base, so this may be a read error. The data were taken from a study of T cells in Graves' hyperthyroidism and ophthalmopathy. Germline V gene data show CDR1 as MDHEN and CDR2 as SYDVKM. CDR3 length: 15 amino acids. The source material, RNA transcripts, was used to amplify TCR beta CDR3 regions. Carried out on the TCR CDR3, a first-round RT-PCR used the HTBI primer set. TCRdb called the multiplex PCR reads again in MiXCR, with one record for every CDR3 protein. The repertoire includes 500,000 to 650,000 distinct CDR3 sequences, about 15% of them detected once, and about 16% sits in the top ten. Clinical symptoms, serum thyroxine, TRAb, thyroid ultrasound and orbital computed tomography informed diagnoses. Broader study findings: With a median lead of roughly 6.8 months before onset, the model predicted ophthalmopathy. Stable hyperthyroidism was separated from ophthalmopathy by a model based on 13 V-J features.

Input material: blood. This sequence originates from a young woman with Graves' ophthalmopathy. V is TRBV28 and J is TRBJ1-6; D is perhaps TRBD1 (6 bases). The chain's CDR3 is CASRQGGGNNSPPHF. In DNA, the CDR3 is TGTGCCAGCAGACAGGGAGGCGGTAATAATTCACCCCCCCACTTT.